This T cell receptor beta chain was captured in a study of cytomegalovirus exposure and HLA in healthy donors. Study-wide findings and caveats: A few CMV-associated chains proved CMV antigen-specific in vitro. Sequencing depth roughly uniform across donors was assumed in presence/absence analyses. Common viral pathogens were later found to be apparently linked to several of the most significant clusters.

CDR1 is ENHRY and CDR2 is SYGVKD in the germline V gene. With V trimmed by 0 bases and J by 3 bases, 0 bases remained unmatched. The CDR3 runs to 15 residues. Amplification used 60 Vbeta primers and 13 Jbeta primers. Authors' methods: Approximately 11 million of the roughly 80 million unique TCR beta chains counted in a later analysis were shared. Repertoires were generated with immunoSEQ multiplex PCR, while TCRdb's copy carries only in-frame clones and drops some. For V, J and clone size, that table is used; D and trimming come from the DNA. The sample gives 120,000 or so clones, approximately 61% of which show up once; 1.5% to 2% is in the top ten. With regard to this clone: Its specificity is unknown. The same CDR3 also results from other DNA sequences found in this sample.

Material: PBMCs. The chain recombines TRBV10-3 with TRBJ2-7; TRBD2 agrees at 12 bases. The source of this sequence is a man aged 25-40 years in good health and CMV-seropositive. CDR3 nucleotides: TGTGCCATCAGTGAGTCGACTAGCGGGAGCTACGAGCAGTACTTC. It is translated as CAISESTSGSYEQYF.